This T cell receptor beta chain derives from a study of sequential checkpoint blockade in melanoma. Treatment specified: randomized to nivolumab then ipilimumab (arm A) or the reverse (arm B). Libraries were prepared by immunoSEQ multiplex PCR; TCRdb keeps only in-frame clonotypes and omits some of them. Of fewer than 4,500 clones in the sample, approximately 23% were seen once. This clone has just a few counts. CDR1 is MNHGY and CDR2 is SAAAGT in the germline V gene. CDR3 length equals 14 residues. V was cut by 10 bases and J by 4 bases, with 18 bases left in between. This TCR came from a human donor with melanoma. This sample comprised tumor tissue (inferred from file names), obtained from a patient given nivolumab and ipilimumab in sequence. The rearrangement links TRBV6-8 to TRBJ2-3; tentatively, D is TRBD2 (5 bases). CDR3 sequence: CAINGAGKADTQYF. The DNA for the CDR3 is TGTGCCATCAACGGCGCGGGTAAGGCAGATACGCAGTATTTT.